The 12 T cell receptor beta chains given below trace back to one sample, sequenced in a study of blood T cell repertoires in COVID-19. Assay used: immunoSEQ multiplex PCR; TCRdb lists only in-frame clones, some missing. Of tens of thousands of clones detected, about four fifths appear once; the ten largest clones hold less than 25%. Sequenced: peripheral blood. The receptor source for this set is a human donor with acute or convalescent COVID-19. The donor label of this sample is uncertain.

This rearrangement joins TRBV28 to TRBJ1-1; TRBD1 matches at 12 bases. The CDR3 has 17 amino acids. The trim removed 5 bases at V and 5 bases at J, leaving 12 bases unmatched. CDR1 is MDHEN, CDR2 SYDVKM, per germline. The CDR3 DNA is TGTGCCAGCAGTACCCGGGACAGGGGGCCCGTTTGGACTGAAGCTTTCTTT. This translates into CASSTRDRGPVWTEAFF.

V usage is TRBV13 and J usage is TRBJ1-6, with TRBD1 matching 8 bases. V shed 5 bases and J 9 bases; nucleotides not matched to a gene: 12. The V gene's germline CDR1 is PRHDT and CDR2 FYEKMQ (reference sequence). The CDR3 is made up of 16 amino acids. CDR3 coding DNA: TGTGCCAGCAGCCCAGCCCCAGGACAGGGCGGTTCACCCCTCCACTTT. Its translation is CASSPAPGQGGSPLHF.

CDR3 sequence reads: CASNPTTGGGKTQYF. CDR3 DNA sequence: TGTGCCAGCAACCCCACGACAGGGGGCGGGAAGACCCAGTACTTC. V and J are TRBV6-5 and TRBJ2-5; 10 bases align to TRBD1. After removal of 7 bases from V and 6 bases from J, the junction contained 11 bases not matched to a gene. The length of the CDR3 is 15 residues. The germline V gene has CDR1 MNHEY and CDR2 SVGAGI.

This clone was seen a single time. This chain joins TRBV13 and TRBJ2-7; 9 nucleotides align to TRBD2. The germline gives CDR1 PRHDT, CDR2 FYEKMQ (reference sequence). The trim removed 1 base at V and 3 bases at J, leaving 7 bases unmatched. The CDR3 length is 16 residues. The DNA of the CDR3 is TGTGCCAGCAGCTTAGAAGGAGCGGGAGGTTTCTACGAGCAGTACTTC. Amino acid sequence: CASSLEGAGGFYEQYF.

The chain couples TRBV13 to TRBJ1-6, with D perhaps TRBD1 (6 bases). The CDR3 consists of 14 residues. V lost 2 bases and J lost 7, with 9 bases in between. Germline loops: CDR1 PRHDT, CDR2 FYEKMQ (reference sequence). CDR3 in DNA: TGTGCCAGCAGCTTAAGGGGGACCAATTCACCCCTCCACTTT. This encodes CASSLRGTNSPLHF.

The chain links TRBV4-1 to TRBJ2-3; 7 bases line up with TRBD2. The V gene end was trimmed by 0 bases and the J gene end by 0 bases; junction bases not matched to a gene: 6. This CDR3 is 17 amino acids long. CDR1 MGHRA and CDR2 YSYEKL come from the germline V gene. DNA for the CDR3: TGCGCCAGCAGCCAAGATGGGGGGGACTCTAGCACAGATACGCAGTATTTT. This encodes CASSQDGGDSSTDTQYF.

The rearrangement uses TRBV19 and TRBJ2-7; a weak D match, TRBD2 (5 bases). The germline V gene encodes CDR1 LNHDA and CDR2 SQIVND (reference sequence). Trimming removed 5 bases at V and 5 bases at J, with 16 bases between. CDR3 length: 14 residues. CDR3 amino acids: CASSADGMRNEQYF. DNA for the CDR3: TGTGCCAGTAGTGCAGACGGGATGAGGAACGAGCAGTACTTC.

This clone is a singleton in its sample. The rearrangement uses TRBV28 and TRBJ2-7; 12 bases are a match to TRBD2. Germline V gene lookup returns CDR1 MDHEN and CDR2 SYDVKM. J lost 1 base, V lost 2 bases, and 3 bases had no gene match. This CDR3 has 16 amino acids. DNA of the CDR3: TGTGCCAGCAGTTTAGAGACTAGCGGGAGTTCCTACGAGCAGTACTTC. As protein: CASSLETSGSSYEQYF.

The chain uses TRBV18 and TRBJ1-4; TRBD1 agrees at 9 bases. CDR1 KGHSH and CDR2 LQKENI come from the germline V gene. CDR3 length: 16 residues. The ends lost 0 bases at V and 7 bases at J; junction bases unmatched: 6. The CDR3 protein is CASSPPKTGGGEKLFF. Here the CDR3 DNA reads TGTGCCAGCTCACCACCGAAGACAGGGGGGGGTGAAAAACTGTTTTTT.

J is TRBJ1-1 and V is TRBV28, with 9 nucleotides matching TRBD1. The V segment lost 8 bases and the J segment 4 bases; nucleotides outside the gene matches: 11. Germline-derived CDR1 and CDR2 are MDHEN and SYDVKM. CDR3 size: 15 residues. CDR3 protein: CASRGTGTRVTEAFF. CDR3 coding DNA: TGTGCCAGCCGGGGGACAGGGACGAGGGTCACTGAAGCTTTCTTT.

The chain recombines TRBV10-1 with TRBJ2-3; D is perhaps TRBD2 (6 bases). Germline-derived CDR1 and CDR2 are WNHNN and SYGVQD (reference sequence). V was clipped by 4 bases and J by 2 bases, with 7 bases between them. There are 13 residues in the CDR3. The CDR3 loop reads CASSGDFTDTQYF. DNA of the CDR3: TGCGCCAGCAGTGGGGACTTCACAGATACGCAGTATTTT.

This clone was observed a handful of times. The J gene is TRBJ1-2, the V gene TRBV3-1 (or the pseudogene TRBV3-2), with 7 bases matching TRBD1. Germline V gene sequence: CDR1 LGHDT, CDR2 YNNKEL (reference sequence). Unmatched junction bases numbered 8, after V lost 0 bases and J lost 4 bases. This CDR3 is 16 amino acids long. DNA of the CDR3: TGTGCCAGCAGCCAAGATCCACGCAGGGGGTTCTATGGCTACACCTTC. This gives the protein CASSQDPRRGFYGYTF.